The 25 T cell receptor beta chains reported below all come from one sample, sequenced in a study of cytomegalovirus exposure and HLA in healthy donors. Data came from immunoSEQ multiplex PCR; TCRdb stores just in-frame clones and leaves some out. In the table there are 130,000 to 150,000 clones, roughly 90% of which are singletons. The material sequenced was PBMCs. These receptors were taken from a man aged 18 to 30 in good health and CMV-seronegative.

V and J are TRBV29-1 and TRBJ1-2, with D perhaps TRBD1 (5 bases). CDR1 and CDR2 (germline): SQVTM, ANQGSEA. CDR3 length: 14 residues. V lost 3 bases, J lost 3 bases, and 14 bases lay in between. CDR3 sequence (DNA): TGCAGCGTTGAGGGTCCCCCAGGGTACTATGGCTACACCTTC. This encodes CSVEGPPGYYGYTF.

The V call is TRBV4-3, the J call TRBJ2-1; 9 positions match TRBD2. Germline loops: CDR1 LGHNA, CDR2 YSLEER. Germline trimming cut 4 bases from V and 7 bases from J; bases unmatched to any gene: 8. This CDR3 comprises 15 residues. Here the CDR3 reads CASSLTSGFTNEQFF. In nucleotides, the CDR3 is TGCGCCAGCAGCCTTACTAGCGGGTTCACGAATGAGCAGTTCTTC.

The chain is built from TRBV10-1 and TRBJ2-1; TRBD1 matches at 7 bases. Germline trimming cut 6 bases from V and 5 bases from J; bases unmatched to any gene: 13. CDR3 size: 16 residues. The germline gives CDR1 WNHNN, CDR2 SYGVQD (reference sequence). The CDR3 DNA reads TGCGCCAGCAGCGACACCTGGACAGGCCGTAACAATGAGCAGTTCTTC. Translating gives CASSDTWTGRNNEQFF.

J is TRBJ2-7 and V is TRBV15, with D perhaps TRBD1 (6 bases). The CDR3 extends over 14 amino acids. Germline CDR1 and CDR2: LNHNV and YYDKDF (reference sequence). V lost 1 base to trimming and J lost 5 bases, with 12 bases between them. CDR3 sequence: CATSRATGMDEQYV. The CDR3 DNA is TGTGCCACCAGCAGAGCCACAGGGATGGACGAGCAGTACGTC.

This clone was picked up one time. Here the CDR3 reads CATSSTGVGLSSYNEQFF. As DNA, the CDR3 is TGTGCCACCAGCAGCACGGGAGTGGGCCTAAGCTCCTACAATGAGCAGTTCTTC. This sequence joins TRBV15 and TRBJ2-1, with D tentatively TRBD2 (6 bases). CDR1 and CDR2 (germline): LNHNV, YYDKDF (reference sequence). Trimming pared 3 bases from V and 0 bases from J, leaving 18 bases between. This CDR3 contains 18 residues.

CDR3 DNA sequence: TGCGCCAGCAGCCAAGACCGGGGAACCCAAGAGACCCAGTACTTC. It yields the protein CASSQDRGTQETQYF. The chain links TRBV4-1 to TRBJ2-5; maybe TRBD2 (5 bases). V lost 0 bases, J lost 1 base, and 9 bases lay in between. The germline V gene has CDR1 MGHRA and CDR2 YSYEKL. The CDR3 loop spans 15 amino acids.

The chain carries TRBV10-3 and TRBJ2-2; D unclear. V was trimmed by 7 bases and J by 1 base, leaving 7 bases between them. This CDR3 comprises 13 residues. The germline gives CDR1 ENHRY, CDR2 SYGVKD. The CDR3 protein is CAINGQNTGELFF. The CDR3 DNA reads TGTGCCATCAACGGTCAGAACACCGGGGAGCTGTTTTTT.

This clone was recorded only once. The chain couples TRBV5-1 to TRBJ2-3; 11 bases map to TRBD2. The ends lost 3 bases at V and 2 bases at J; junction bases unmatched: 8. CDR1 and CDR2 (germline): SGHRS, YFSETQ. The CDR3 runs to 17 residues. Written as DNA, the CDR3 is TGCGCCAGCAGCTACACCGGGACTAGCGGATACACAGATACGCAGTATTTT. Translating gives CASSYTGTSGYTDTQYF.

The rearrangement links TRBV18 to TRBJ2-2, with 8 bases lining up with TRBD1. CDR1 KGHSH and CDR2 LQKENI come from the germline V gene. The ends lost 3 bases at V and 5 bases at J; junction bases unmatched: 8. This CDR3 region has 16 residues. The CDR3 here is CASSPETGGWTGELFF. The CDR3 DNA follows: TGTGCCAGCTCACCCGAAACAGGGGGATGGACCGGGGAGCTGTTTTTT.

The chain carries TRBV4-3 and TRBJ2-1; a weak D match, TRBD2 (5 bases). The CDR3 length is 18 residues. V gave up 1 base and J gave up 5 bases, with 21 bases separating them. Germline V gene data show CDR1 as LGHNA and CDR2 as YSLEER. The CDR3 coding sequence is TGCGCCAGCAGCCAAGGCTTAGTGGCTAGCCCCAAGCACAATGAGCAGTTCTTC. Amino acids: CASSQGLVASPKHNEQFF.

This chain connects TRBV9 to TRBJ1-3; TRBD1 agrees at 7 bases. Germline CDR1 and CDR2: SGDLS and YYNGEE. Trimming at V came to 4 bases and at J to 2 bases, leaving 9 bases not matched to a gene. This CDR3 is 16 amino acids long. Written as DNA, the CDR3 is TGTGCCAGCAGCCTTACCCACAGGGGAACTGGAAACACCATATATTTT. Translating it yields CASSLTHRGTGNTIYF. Complete variable domain (other parts from reference TRBV9 and TRBJ1-3): DSGVTQTPKHLITATGQRVTLRCSPRSGDLSVYWYQQSLDQGLQFLIQYYNGEERAKGNILERFSAQQFPDLHSELNLSSLELGDSALYFCASSLTHRGTGNTIYFGEGSWLTVV.

The chain employs TRBV11-2 and TRBJ2-5, with D unresolved. CDR1 SGHAT and CDR2 FQNNGV come from the germline V gene. The CDR3 sequence is 15 residues long. Trimming removed 3 bases from V and 1 base from J, with 12 bases in between. The CDR3 bases are TGTGCCAGCAGCTTGGGCTTTGCCGCCCAAGAGACCCAGTACTTC. Protein product: CASSLGFAAQETQYF.

The J gene is TRBJ2-7, the V gene TRBV30; the match to TRBD2 covers 8 bases. V was pared by 2 bases and J by 3 bases, with 0 bases of the junction left unmatched. The CDR3 is 12 amino acids. CDR1 GTSNPN and CDR2 SVGIG come from the germline V gene (reference sequence). The CDR3 protein is CAWSRGGYEQYV. DNA for the CDR3: TGTGCCTGGAGTCGGGGGGGCTACGAGCAGTACGTC.

The chain employs TRBV5-1 and TRBJ2-5; 7 nucleotides line up with TRBD1. The J segment lost 2 bases and the V segment lost 4 bases, leaving 5 bases of the junction unmatched. The CDR3 extends over 14 amino acids. Germline CDR1 reads SGHRS; CDR2 reads YFSETQ. The CDR3 DNA reads as TGCGCCAGCAGCCCAGGGGGACCTCAAGAGACCCAGTACTTC. This sequence encodes CASSPGGPQETQYF. The full variable domain, its missing parts supplied by reference TRBV5-1 and TRBJ2-5, is KAGVTQTPRYLIKTRGQQVTLSCSPISGHRSVSWYQQTPGQGLQFLFEYFSETQRNKGNFPGRFSGRQFSNSRSEMNVSTLELGDSALYLCASSPGGPQETQYFGPGTRLLVL.

The genes are TRBV19 and TRBJ2-3, with 11 bases identical to TRBD2. Germline-derived CDR1 and CDR2 are LNHDA and SQIVND (reference sequence). CDR3 length: 18 residues. V was clipped by 3 bases and J by 4 bases; unmatched bases: 12. This CDR3 is CASSMGRLAGGFSDTQYF. CDR3 sequence (DNA): TGTGCCAGTAGTATGGGTCGTCTAGCGGGAGGATTCTCAGATACGCAGTATTTT.

This clone was observed a few times. The genes are TRBV7-2 and TRBJ1-2; a weak D match, TRBD1 (6 bases). CDR3 length: 15 residues. The germline V and J ends were trimmed by 5 bases and 3 bases, with 16 bases remaining between them. Per germline, CDR1 SGHTA and CDR2 FQGNSA. The chain's CDR3 is CASSLNRVGHYGYTF. The CDR3 DNA follows: TGTGCCAGCAGCCTAAACAGGGTGGGTCACTATGGCTACACCTTC.

The CDR3 loop is CASSTRWTSGTGELFF. In DNA form, the CDR3 reads TGTGCCAGCAGCACCCGGTGGACTAGCGGAACCGGGGAGCTGTTTTTT. The chain links TRBV13 to TRBJ2-2; TRBD2 matches 10 bases. Germline assignment: CDR1 PRHDT and CDR2 FYEKMQ (reference sequence). Trimming took 5 bases from V and 5 from J; bases not matched to a gene: 8. The CDR3 is 16 residues long.

The chain combines TRBV6-5 with TRBJ2-3; D is ambiguous. The CDR3 is 16 amino acids. Trimming took 0 bases from V and 0 from J, leaving 10 bases between them. Germline V gene sequence: CDR1 MNHEY, CDR2 SVGAGI. CDR3 sequence (DNA): TGTGCCAGCAGTTACTCGTCGGAACAGAGCACAGATACGCAGTATTTT. Translation gives CASSYSSEQSTDTQYF.

The rearrangement links TRBV6-5 to TRBJ1-5; 9 bases align to TRBD1. The CDR3 sequence is 15 residues long. Germline V gene lookup returns CDR1 MNHEY and CDR2 SVGAGI. J gave up 2 bases and V 6 bases, and 5 bases lay outside the gene matches. CDR3 protein: CASSRTGEGNQPQHF. The DNA of the CDR3 is TGTGCCAGCAGCCGGACAGGGGAGGGCAATCAGCCCCAGCATTTT.

V usage is TRBV10-2 and J usage is TRBJ1-2; no clear D. Trimming shortened V by 2 bases and J by 7 bases, and 8 bases separated the two germline ends. The CDR3 has 12 residues. The V gene's germline CDR1 is WSHSY and CDR2 SAAADI. This chain's CDR3 is CASSELLGGYTF. In nucleotides, the CDR3 is TGCGCCAGCAGTGAGCTTCTAGGTGGCTACACCTTC.

The chain links TRBV27 to TRBJ1-1; the D gene is possibly TRBD1 (5 bases). V lost 6 bases to trimming and J lost 6 bases, with 23 bases between them. The CDR3 length is 16 residues. The germline gives CDR1 MNHEY, CDR2 SMNVEV (reference sequence). The CDR3 is CASRPRVGGTGAEAFF. CDR3 nucleotide sequence: TGTGCCAGCAGACCCCGGGTGGGGGGAACGGGGGCTGAAGCTTTCTTT.

The CDR3 sequence is CASSLSGWRSNTGELFF. CDR3 nucleotides: TGTGCCAGCAGCCTTAGCGGGTGGCGATCGAACACCGGGGAGCTGTTTTTT. This chain joins TRBV27 and TRBJ2-2; the match to TRBD2 covers 7 bases. The CDR3 has 17 amino acids. The germline gives CDR1 MNHEY, CDR2 SMNVEV (reference sequence). Trimming removed 6 bases from V and 0 bases from J; junction bases left unmatched: 10.

The rearrangement joins TRBV4-3 to TRBJ2-5; 10 bases line up with TRBD1. The CDR3 extends over 17 amino acids. Trimming at V came to 2 bases and at J to 4 bases, leaving 10 bases not matched to a gene. Per the germline V gene, CDR1 is LGHNA and CDR2 is YSLEER. DNA for the CDR3: TGCGCCAGCAGCCAAAAAATAGGGACAGGGGAGAGAGAGACCCAGTACTTC. It specifies CASSQKIGTGERETQYF.

The rearrangement joins TRBV5-6 to TRBJ2-2; D is uncertain. This CDR3 spans 12 amino acids. V lost 1 base and J lost 8, with 6 bases in between. The germline gives CDR1 SGHDT, CDR2 YYEEEE. The CDR3 region has the DNA TGTGCCAGCAGCTTGTACTCGGGGGAGCTGTTTTTT. This sequence encodes CASSLYSGELFF. The full variable domain, rest sourced from reference TRBV5-6 and TRBJ2-2, is DAGVTQSPTHLIKTRGQQVTLRCSPKSGHDTVSWYQQALGQGPQFIFQYYEEEERQRGNFPDRFSGHQFPNYSSELNVNALLLGDSALYLCASSLYSGELFFGEGSRLTVL.

The chain recombines TRBV6-5 with TRBJ1-4, with TRBD1 identical over 7 bases. CDR3 length equals 14 residues. CDR1 is MNHEY, CDR2 SVGAGI, per germline. Germline trimming cut 8 bases from V and 8 bases from J; bases unmatched to any gene: 11. CDR3 loop: CASRKTDRVEKLFF. CDR3 coding DNA: TGTGCCAGCCGAAAAACCGACAGGGTAGAAAAACTGTTTTTT.